The rows below give T cell receptor beta chains drawn from one sample of a study of T cell responses to AZD1222 COVID-19 vaccine. Sequencing used immunoSEQ multiplex PCR; TCRdb keeps in-frame clones, though not all of them. This table holds 150,000 to 200,000 clones, 90% found once. The source material was peripheral blood, sampled on day 0 of AZD1222 vaccination. These receptors all come from an adult in good health. The CDR3 runs from the conserved cysteine through the conserved F or W. The D gene is left open where the match is weak. Some rows have no size entry. The others give once, few or many, or a class for an expanded clone.

NA,NA,TRBJ2-7,TRBV6-2/TRBV6-3,TGTGCCAGCAGTTACTCTGGGCAGTTAAACGAGCAGTACTTC,CASSYSGQLNEQYF
NA,NA,TRBJ1-4,TRBV6-4,TGTGCCAGCAAACGATATGAAAAACTGTTTTTT,CASKRYEKLFF
NA,NA,TRBJ1-4,TRBV4-1,TGCGCCAGCAGCCAAGTGGGTTCCGGGGCTCTAACTAATGAAAAACTGTTTTTT,CASSQVGSGALTNEKLFF
TRBD2,NA,TRBJ2-7,TRBV11-1,TGTGCCAGCAGCTTCCCTAGCGGGGGAATCTCCTACGAGCAGTACTTC,CASSFPSGGISYEQYF
NA,NA,TRBJ2-3,TRBV30,TGTGCCTGGACGGACAGCCTAGGCACAGATACGCAGTATTTT,CAWTDSLGTDTQYF
NA,NA,TRBJ1-2,TRBV6-5,TGTGCCAGCAGGAGACGTCAGGGAGTTCGTGGCTACACCTTC,CASRRRQGVRGYTF
TRBD1,NA,TRBJ1-5,TRBV30,TGTGCCTGGAGTATAAAGGGGGCAAGCAATCAGCCCCAGCATTTT,CAWSIKGASNQPQHF
NA,NA,TRBJ2-7,TRBV7-6,TGTGCCAGCAGCCGAAGCGGCACAGGGTCCTACGAGCAGTACTTC,CASSRSGTGSYEQYF
NA,NA,TRBJ2-7,TRBV21-1,TGTGCCAGCAGCAAAAGGGCCTATCAAGGCGGGCAGTACTTC,CASSKRAYQGGQYF
NA,NA,TRBJ2-3,TRBV7-8,TGTGCCAGCAGCCCAGAGCGATCGGGTAGCTACACAGATACGCAGTATTTT,CASSPERSGSYTDTQYF
NA,once,TRBJ1-5,TRBV19,TGTGCCAGTAGTTCCCGCGCGAGGGGGGGGACCTTCTTTTCTAGCAATCAGCCCCAGCATTTT,CASSSRARGGTFFSSNQPQHF
NA,NA,TRBJ1-1,TRBV3-1/TRBV3-2,TGTGCCAGCAGCCAAGACCATTGGCGCACTGAAGCTTTCTTT,CASSQDHWRTEAFF
TRBD2,few,TRBJ2-5,TRBV4-3,TGCGCCAGCAGCCGTAGTGTTAGCGGGGGGGCTGGTGAGACCCAGTACTTC,CASSRSVSGGAGETQYF
NA,once,TRBJ1-6,TRBV15,TGTGCCACCAGCAGGGGAGTCATCATAGATAATTCACCCCTCCACTTT,CATSRGVIIDNSPLHF
NA,NA,TRBJ1-5,TRBV6-2/TRBV6-3,TGTGCCAGCAGTTACTCGGTTGGCGGAAGGAGCAATCAGCCCCAGCATTTT,CASSYSVGGRSNQPQHF
NA,NA,TRBJ2-3,TRBV6-2/TRBV6-3,TGTGCCAGCACCCCTACGCGTAGCACAGATACGCAGTATTTT,CASTPTRSTDTQYF
TRBD1,once,TRBJ1-1,TRBV5-1,TGCGCCAGCAGCTTGGCAGGGGGGATAACTGAAGCTTTCTTT,CASSLAGGITEAFF
NA,NA,TRBJ2-3,TRBV5-1,TGCGCCAGCAGCTCGGCCACCACCGAGACAAATACGCAGTATTTT,CASSSATTETNTQYF
TRBD1,NA,TRBJ2-3,TRBV9,TGTGCCAGCAGCGTAAAGGGGGCAACAGATACGCAGTATTTT,CASSVKGATDTQYF
NA,NA,TRBJ2-7,TRBV13,TGTGCCAGCAGCTCCTACGGGGAGTGGCAGGGGCTGGGACCAAAGAGCTCCTACGAGCAGTACTTC,CASSSYGEWQGLGPKSSYEQYF
NA,once,TRBJ1-1,TRBV18,TGTGCCAGCTCTCCCTCGGGGGGCGGCACTGAAGCTTTCTTT,CASSPSGGGTEAFF
NA,NA,TRBJ1-6,TRBV5-6,TGTGCCAGCAGTTTCCGGGGAGGGCTTGATTCACCCCTCCACTTT,CASSFRGGLDSPLHF
NA,NA,TRBJ1-3,TRBV30,TGTGCCTGGAGTGTATCAGGGGCAGACACCATATATTTT,CAWSVSGADTIYF